This T cell receptor (beta chain) was sequenced during a study of cytomegalovirus exposure and HLA in healthy donors. In the case of this clone: What it recognizes is unknown.

Per germline, CDR1 SGHRS and CDR2 YFSETQ. This CDR3 is built from 13 residues. The V gene lost 9 bases and the J gene lost 0 bases, with 10 bases spanning the gap. Whole-study results and caveats: In vitro testing confirmed three CMV-associated chains as specific for CMV antigens. Available immune exposure information was restricted to CMV serostatus only.

PCR employed 60 Vbeta and 13 Jbeta primers. Measured with immunoSEQ multiplex PCR; TCRdb has only the in-frame clones, and not every one. The sample totals 95,000 to 150,000 clones; its top ten clones hold 3% to 4.5%. The origin of this receptor is a man aged 18-30 years in good health and CMV-seronegative. The gene calls are TRBV5-1 and TRBJ2-1; TRBD1 might be the D (5 bases). The sample taken for sequencing was PBMCs. The CDR3: CATSQGSYNEQFF. CDR3 bases: TGCGCCACCTCCCAGGGCTCCTACAATGAGCAGTTCTTC.